Given below is one TCR beta chain in context. In the authors' methods: Amplified reference gene primers provided the basis for estimating nucleated cell counts. Method: immunoSEQ multiplex PCR; TCRdb's copy keeps in-frame clones and lacks some. V and J calls and clone size are those listed in that table; D and trimming were worked out from the DNA. The table has roughly 430,000 clones, about 88% seen once; the top ten hold approximately 1.5%. This specimen comes from a study of blood T cell repertoires in COVID-19. The overall study: T cells, B-cell-depleted T cells, or PBMCs provided the cDNA or gDNA that served as material.

The V gene's germline CDR1 is SQVTM and CDR2 ANQGSEA. The CDR3 has 13 residues. Trimming shortened V by 3 bases and J by 5 bases, and 11 bases separated the two germline ends. Clinical history reported by participants formed the basis on which cohorts were assigned. This TCR was sampled from a woman aged 18 to 35 who had been exposed to COVID-19. Input material: PBMCs or T cells enriched from blood (not recorded which). The rearrangement joins TRBV29-1 to TRBJ2-1; D is perhaps TRBD2 (7 bases). CDR3 coding DNA: TGCAGCGTTGAGGGAGGGGGGGACAATGAGCAGTTCTTC. Translated: CSVEGGGDNEQFF.